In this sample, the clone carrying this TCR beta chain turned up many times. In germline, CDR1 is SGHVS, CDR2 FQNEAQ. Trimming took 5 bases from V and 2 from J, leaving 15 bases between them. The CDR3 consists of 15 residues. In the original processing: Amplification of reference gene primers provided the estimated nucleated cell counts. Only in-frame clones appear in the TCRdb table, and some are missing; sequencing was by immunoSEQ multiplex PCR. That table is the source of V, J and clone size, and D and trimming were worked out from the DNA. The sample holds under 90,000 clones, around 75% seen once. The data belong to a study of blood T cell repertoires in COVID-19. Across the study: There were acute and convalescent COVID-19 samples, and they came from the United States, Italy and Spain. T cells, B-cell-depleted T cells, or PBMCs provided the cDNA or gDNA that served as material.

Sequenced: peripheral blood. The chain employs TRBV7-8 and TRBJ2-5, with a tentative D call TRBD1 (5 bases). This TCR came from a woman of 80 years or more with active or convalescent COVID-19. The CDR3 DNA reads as TGTGCCAGCAGCAGTAGTGGGGCAGTGCAAGAGACCCAGTACTTC. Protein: CASSSSGAVQETQYF.